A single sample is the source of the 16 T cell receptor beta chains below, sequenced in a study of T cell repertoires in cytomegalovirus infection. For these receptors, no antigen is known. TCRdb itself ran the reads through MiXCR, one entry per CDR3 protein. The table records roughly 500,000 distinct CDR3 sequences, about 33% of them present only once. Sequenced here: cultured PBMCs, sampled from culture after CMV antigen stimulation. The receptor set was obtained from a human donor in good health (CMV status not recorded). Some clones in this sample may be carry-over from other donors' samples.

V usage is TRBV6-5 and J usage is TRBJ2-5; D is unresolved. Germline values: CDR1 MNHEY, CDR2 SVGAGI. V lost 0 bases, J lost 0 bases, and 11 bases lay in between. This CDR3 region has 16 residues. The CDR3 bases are TGTGCCAGCAGTTACTCCCAGGACGTATACCAAGAGACCCAGTACTTC. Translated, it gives CASSYSQDVYQETQYF.

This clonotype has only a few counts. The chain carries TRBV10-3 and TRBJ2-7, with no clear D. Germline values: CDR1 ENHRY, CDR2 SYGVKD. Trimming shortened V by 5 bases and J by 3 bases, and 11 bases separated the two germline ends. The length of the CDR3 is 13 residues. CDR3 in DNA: TGTGCCATCAGTCCCCCCGCTGGCTACGAGCAGTACTTC. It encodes CAISPPAGYEQYF.

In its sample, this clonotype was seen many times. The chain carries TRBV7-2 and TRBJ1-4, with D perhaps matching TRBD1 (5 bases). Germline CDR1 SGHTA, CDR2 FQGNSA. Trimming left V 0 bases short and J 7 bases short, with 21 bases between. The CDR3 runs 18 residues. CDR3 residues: CASSLAAGGGGYREKLFF. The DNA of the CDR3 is TGTGCCAGCAGCTTAGCTGCCGGAGGTGGGGGGTACCGTGAAAAACTGTTTTTT.

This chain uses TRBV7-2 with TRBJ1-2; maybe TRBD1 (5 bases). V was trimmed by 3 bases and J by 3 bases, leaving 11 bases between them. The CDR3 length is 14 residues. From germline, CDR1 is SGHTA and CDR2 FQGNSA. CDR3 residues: CASSFGGSHYGYTF. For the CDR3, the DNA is TGTGCCAGCAGCTTTGGGGGGTCCCACTATGGCTACACCTTC.

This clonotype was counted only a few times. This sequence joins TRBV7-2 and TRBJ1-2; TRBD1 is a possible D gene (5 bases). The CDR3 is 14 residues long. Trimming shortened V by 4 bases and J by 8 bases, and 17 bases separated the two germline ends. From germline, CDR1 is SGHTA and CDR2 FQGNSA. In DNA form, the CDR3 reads TGTGCCAGCAGCTCCCCGGGGGGAGAGTCCGGCTACACCTTC. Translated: CASSSPGGESGYTF.

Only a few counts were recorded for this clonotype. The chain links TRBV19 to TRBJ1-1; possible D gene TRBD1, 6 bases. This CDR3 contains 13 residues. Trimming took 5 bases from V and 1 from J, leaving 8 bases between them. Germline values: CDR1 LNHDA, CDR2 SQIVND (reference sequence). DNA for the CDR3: TGTGCCAGTAGTGACAGGCCGAACACTGAAGCTTTCTTT. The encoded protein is CASSDRPNTEAFF.

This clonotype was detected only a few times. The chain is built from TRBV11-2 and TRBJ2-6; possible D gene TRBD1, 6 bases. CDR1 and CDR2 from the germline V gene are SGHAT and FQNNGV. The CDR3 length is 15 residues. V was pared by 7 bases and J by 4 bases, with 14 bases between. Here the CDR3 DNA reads TGTGCCAGCACAACAGGGTTTTCCGGGGCCAACGTCCTGACTTTC. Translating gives CASTTGFSGANVLTF.

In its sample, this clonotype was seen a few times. The CDR3 DNA sequence: TGTGCCAGCCGAACACTCCAACCGGGACTAGCGCGTAAGGGGGATACGCAGTATTTT. Translation: CASRTLQPGLARKGDTQYF. The V call is TRBV7-9, the J call TRBJ2-3; TRBD2 agrees at 10 bases. V lost 8 bases to trimming and J lost 6 bases; unmatched junction nucleotides: 23. This CDR3 has 19 amino acids. The germline V gene encodes CDR1 SEHNR and CDR2 FQNEAQ (reference sequence).

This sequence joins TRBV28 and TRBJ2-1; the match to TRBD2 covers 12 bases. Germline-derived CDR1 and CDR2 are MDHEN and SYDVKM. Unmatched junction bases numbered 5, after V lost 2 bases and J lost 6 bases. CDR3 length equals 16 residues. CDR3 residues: CASSLVGLAGSNEQFF. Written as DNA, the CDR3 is TGTGCCAGCAGTTTAGTTGGACTAGCGGGATCCAATGAGCAGTTCTTC.

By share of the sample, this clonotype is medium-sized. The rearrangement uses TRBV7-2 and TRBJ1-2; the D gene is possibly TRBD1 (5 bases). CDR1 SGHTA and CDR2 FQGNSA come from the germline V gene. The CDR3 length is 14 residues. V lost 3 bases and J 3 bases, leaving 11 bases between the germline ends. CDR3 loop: CASSFSRDDYGYTF. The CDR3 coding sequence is TGTGCCAGCAGCTTCAGCAGGGACGACTATGGCTACACCTTC.

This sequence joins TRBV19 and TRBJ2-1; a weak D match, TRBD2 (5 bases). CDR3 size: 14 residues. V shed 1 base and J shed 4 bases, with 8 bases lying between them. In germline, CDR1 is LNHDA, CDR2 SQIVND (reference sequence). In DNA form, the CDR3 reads TGTGCCAGTAGTATAGTCGGGGATTACAATGAGCAGTTCTTC. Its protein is CASSIVGDYNEQFF.

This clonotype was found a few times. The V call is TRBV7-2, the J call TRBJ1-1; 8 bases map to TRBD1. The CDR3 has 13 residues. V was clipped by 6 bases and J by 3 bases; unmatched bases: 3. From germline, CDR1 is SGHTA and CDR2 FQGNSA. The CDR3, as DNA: TGTGCCAGCAGACTGGACAGGGACACTGAAGCTTTCTTT. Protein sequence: CASRLDRDTEAFF.

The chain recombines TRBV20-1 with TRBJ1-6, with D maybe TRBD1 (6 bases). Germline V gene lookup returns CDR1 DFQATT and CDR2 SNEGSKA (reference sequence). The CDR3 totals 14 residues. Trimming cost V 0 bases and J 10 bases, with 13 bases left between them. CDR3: CSARDPGVISPLHF. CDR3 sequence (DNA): TGCAGTGCTAGAGATCCAGGGGTCATCTCACCCCTCCACTTT.

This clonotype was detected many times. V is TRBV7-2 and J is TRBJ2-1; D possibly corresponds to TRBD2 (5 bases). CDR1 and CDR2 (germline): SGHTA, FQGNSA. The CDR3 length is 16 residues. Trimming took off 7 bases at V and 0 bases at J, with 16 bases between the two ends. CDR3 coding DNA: TGTGCCAGCACCTACGCTGCAGCGGACTCCTACAATGAGCAGTTCTTC. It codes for CASTYAAADSYNEQFF.

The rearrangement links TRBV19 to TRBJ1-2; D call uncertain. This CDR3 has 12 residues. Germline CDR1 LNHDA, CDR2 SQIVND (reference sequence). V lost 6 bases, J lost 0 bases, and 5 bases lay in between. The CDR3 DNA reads TGTGCCAGTAGCGTTCCTAACTATGGCTACACCTTC. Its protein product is CASSVPNYGYTF.

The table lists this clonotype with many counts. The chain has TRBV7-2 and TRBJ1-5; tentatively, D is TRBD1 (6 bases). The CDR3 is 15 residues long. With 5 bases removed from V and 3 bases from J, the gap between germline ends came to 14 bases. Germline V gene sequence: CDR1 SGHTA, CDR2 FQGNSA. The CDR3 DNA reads TGTGCCAGCAGCCGAAGTGGACAGCCCAATCAGCCCCAGCATTTT. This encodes CASSRSGQPNQPQHF. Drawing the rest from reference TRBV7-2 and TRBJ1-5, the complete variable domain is GAGVSQSPSNKVTEKGKDVELRCDPISGHTALYWYRQSLGQGLEFLIYFQGNSAPDKSGLPSDRFSAERTGGSVSTLTIQRTQQEDSAVYLCASSRSGQPNQPQHFGDGTRLSIL.